These 25 T cell receptor beta chains were all obtained from the same sample, sequenced in a study of patients and donors after allogeneic stem cell transplantation. TCRdb called the RT-PCR reads again in MiXCR, with one record for every CDR3 protein. The sample gives over 150,000 distinct CDR3 sequences, about 29% of which show up once; around 3.3% is in the top ten. Sample: blood, either unsorted or a sorted T cell fraction (not recorded which). Receptor source: a human donor who was either an allogeneic HSCT recipient or a stem cell or donor lymphocyte infusion donor (not recorded which). It is not recorded whose cells these are; they may come from a transplant donor.

This clonotype was detected many times. The genes are TRBV27 and TRBJ2-7, with 7 bases identical to TRBD1. The CDR3 loop spans 14 amino acids. The germline V gene has CDR1 MNHEY and CDR2 SMNVEV (reference sequence). V trimming: 4 bases; J trimming: 2 bases; junction bases outside the gene matches: 5. The CDR3 DNA is TGTGCCAGCAGTTCCGGGACAGCGACCTACGAGCAGTACTTC. It yields the protein CASSSGTATYEQYF.

V gene TRBV27 combines with J gene TRBJ1-6; a weak D match, TRBD1 (6 bases). The ends were cut back, 7 bases at V and 4 bases at J, with 17 bases in the middle. Germline CDR1 reads MNHEY; CDR2 reads SMNVEV (reference sequence). The CDR3 totals 16 residues. The CDR3 bases are TGTGCCAGCATGTTGGAGAAAGGGACATATAATTCACCCCTCCACTTT. This gives the protein CASMLEKGTYNSPLHF.

This clonotype was counted a single time. The chain is built from TRBV5-1 and TRBJ2-1, with 8 bases lining up with TRBD2. Germline values: CDR1 SGHRS, CDR2 YFSETQ. Germline trimming cut 0 bases from V and 5 bases from J; bases unmatched to any gene: 13. CDR3 length: 18 residues. The CDR3 coding sequence is TGCGCCAGCAGCTTGGGACTCGTAGGCGGGAGGTTCAACAATGAGCAGTTCTTC. Translated: CASSLGLVGGRFNNEQFF. The full variable domain, with the rest looked up from reference TRBV5-1 and TRBJ2-1, is KAGVTQTPRYLIKTRGQQVTLSCSPISGHRSVSWYQQTPGQGLQFLFEYFSETQRNKGNFPGRFSGRQFSNSRSEMNVSTLELGDSALYLCASSLGLVGGRFNNEQFFGPGTRLTVL.

V gene TRBV12-3 or TRBV12-4 combines with J gene TRBJ2-7; 9 bases are a match to TRBD1. There are 15 residues in the CDR3. V was pared by 6 bases and J by 1 base, with 7 bases of the junction left unmatched. The CDR3 here is CASRLQGAWSYEQYF. The DNA of the CDR3 is TGTGCCAGCAGGCTACAGGGGGCTTGGTCCTACGAGCAGTACTTC.

This clonotype was counted only a few times. The rearrangement joins TRBV11-2 to TRBJ2-1, with D possibly TRBD2 on 5 matching bases. The V end lost 6 bases, the J end lost 0 bases, and 12 bases lay between the germline ends. CDR1 SGHAT and CDR2 FQNNGV come from the germline V gene. The CDR3 runs to 15 residues. The DNA for the CDR3 is TGTGCCAGCAGGTCAGAGCGGAGCTCCTACAATGAGCAGTTCTTC. Translation gives CASRSERSSYNEQFF.

J is TRBJ2-7 and V is TRBV20-1; the match to TRBD2 covers 10 bases. V shed 1 base and J 2 bases; nucleotides not matched to a gene: 8. The CDR3 runs to 16 residues. Germline V gives CDR1 DFQATT, CDR2 SNEGSKA (reference sequence). Written as DNA, the CDR3 is TGCAGTGCTAGAGTCACTAGCGGGACAATACCCTACGAGCAGTACTTC. Protein sequence: CSARVTSGTIPYEQYF.

The gene calls are TRBV28 and TRBJ2-5; D is uncertain. Germline assignment: CDR1 MDHEN and CDR2 SYDVKM. The CDR3 spans 13 residues. Trimming shortened V by 5 bases and J by 3 bases, and 10 bases separated the two germline ends. In DNA, the CDR3 is TGTGCCAGCAGTACAGATTTTGAAGAGACCCAGTACTTC. Translation: CASSTDFEETQYF. Combining the CDR3 with reference TRBV28 and TRBJ2-5 gives the whole variable domain DVKVTQSSRYLVKRTGEKVFLECVQDMDHENMFWYRQDPGLGLRLIYFSYDVKMKEKGDIPEGYSVSREKKERFSLILESASTNQTSMYLCASSTDFEETQYFGPGTRLLVL.

V and J are TRBV5-6 and TRBJ1-2, with D tentatively TRBD1 (6 bases). This CDR3 region has 13 residues. V was shortened by 5 bases and J by 4 bases, with 12 bases between the two germline ends. CDR1 SGHDT and CDR2 YYEEEE come from the germline V gene. This CDR3 reads CASRSQGFYGYTF. The CDR3 nucleotides are TGTGCCAGCAGGTCACAGGGATTCTATGGCTACACCTTC.

This sequence joins TRBV10-3 and TRBJ1-4; a possible D gene is TRBD1 (5 bases). V lost 4 bases and J 4 bases, leaving 13 bases between the germline ends. The CDR3 runs to 15 residues. Germline V gene sequence: CDR1 ENHRY, CDR2 SYGVKD. The CDR3 loop is CAISVSSGGNEKLFF. The CDR3 nucleotides are TGTGCCATCAGTGTATCGAGTGGGGGTAATGAAAAACTGTTTTTT.

The table lists this clonotype with a few counts. The rearrangement joins TRBV29-1 to TRBJ1-1; D not certain. In germline, CDR1 is SQVTM, CDR2 ANQGSEA. The CDR3 consists of 13 residues. V was trimmed by 2 bases and J by 0 bases, leaving 7 bases between them. In nucleotides, the CDR3 is TGCAGCGTTGAAACAGTCTTGAACACTGAAGCTTTCTTT. As protein: CSVETVLNTEAFF.

V gene TRBV12-3 or TRBV12-4 combines with J gene TRBJ2-2; D gene uncertain. V was pared by 7 bases and J by 5 bases, with 23 bases between. The CDR3 has 17 residues. In DNA form, the CDR3 reads TGTGCCAGCACTGTCAGTTGGATAGGATCAGTTACCGGGGAGCTGTTTTTT. Amino acids: CASTVSWIGSVTGELFF.

This clonotype was observed a handful of times. This rearrangement joins TRBV5-5 to TRBJ1-6; 7 nucleotides agree with TRBD1. Germline loops: CDR1 SGHKS, CDR2 YYEKEE (reference sequence). CDR3 length: 12 residues. Trimming at V came to 4 bases and at J to 10 bases, leaving 2 bases not matched to a gene. CDR3 sequence reads: CASSQGESPLHF. CDR3 nucleotides: TGTGCCAGCAGCCAGGGGGAGTCACCCCTCCACTTT.

V is TRBV4-1 and J is TRBJ2-7; 7 positions match TRBD1. The CDR3 extends over 13 amino acids. V dropped 3 bases and J dropped 2; count of bases not matched to a gene: 1. CDR1 is MGHRA, CDR2 YSYEKL, per germline. The chain's CDR3 is CASSHTGAYEQYF. For the CDR3, the DNA is TGCGCCAGCAGCCATACAGGGGCCTACGAGCAGTACTTC.

The chain uses TRBV6-5 and TRBJ2-3; no reliable D call. Trimming removed 1 base at V and 4 bases at J, with 9 bases between. The CDR3 spans 14 residues. Germline CDR1 MNHEY, CDR2 SVGAGI. The CDR3 coding sequence is TGTGCCAGCAGTTACTTTGCCGCTCCAGATACGCAGTATTTT. Its translation: CASSYFAAPDTQYF.

The chain employs TRBV13 and TRBJ1-5, with no clear D. The CDR3 sequence is 15 residues long. The germline V and J ends were trimmed by 0 bases and 4 bases, with 10 bases remaining between them. Germline V lookup: CDR1 PRHDT, CDR2 FYEKMQ (reference sequence). The CDR3 loop reads CASSLGHPGNQPQHF. The CDR3 DNA is TGTGCCAGCAGCTTAGGCCATCCTGGTAATCAGCCCCAGCATTTT.

This clonotype was counted many times. This chain connects TRBV10-3 to TRBJ1-2, with 8 positions matching TRBD1. V lost 6 bases to trimming and J lost 3 bases; unmatched junction nucleotides: 6. The CDR3 sequence is 14 residues long. The germline V gene encodes CDR1 ENHRY and CDR2 SYGVKD. CDR3 DNA: TGTGCCATCAGAGAAGGACAGGGTTACTATGGCTACACCTTC. Protein: CAIREGQGYYGYTF.

The chain combines TRBV5-1 with TRBJ2-1; TRBD2 aligns across 8 bases. The V and J ends lost 2 bases and 8 bases, in that order; junction bases with no gene match: 9. The germline V gene encodes CDR1 SGHRS and CDR2 YFSETQ. The CDR3 spans 15 residues. In nucleotides, the CDR3 is TGCGCCAGCAGCTTTGCACTAGCGGAGGGGCATGAGCAGTTCTTC. Translation gives CASSFALAEGHEQFF. Full variable domain (missing parts from reference TRBV5-1 and TRBJ2-1): KAGVTQTPRYLIKTRGQQVTLSCSPISGHRSVSWYQQTPGQGLQFLFEYFSETQRNKGNFPGRFSGRQFSNSRSEMNVSTLELGDSALYLCASSFALAEGHEQFFGPGTRLTVL.

This chain connects TRBV28 to TRBJ2-1; TRBD1 matches 9 bases. The ends lost 2 bases at V and 6 bases at J; junction bases unmatched: 11. CDR3 length equals 17 residues. Germline values: CDR1 MDHEN, CDR2 SYDVKM. CDR3 residues: CASSLSGGDRAFNEQFF. For the CDR3, the DNA is TGTGCCAGCAGTTTAAGTGGTGGGGACAGGGCCTTCAATGAGCAGTTCTTC.

The chain uses TRBV9 and TRBJ2-7, with 11 bases fitting TRBD2. The CDR3 is 17 residues long. V dropped 4 bases and J dropped 0; count of bases not matched to a gene: 9. The germline V gene encodes CDR1 SGDLS and CDR2 YYNGEE. The CDR3 region has the DNA TGTGCCAGCAGCCCCGGGACTAGCGGAGCAATCTCCTACGAGCAGTACTTC. This codes for CASSPGTSGAISYEQYF.

The genes are TRBV4-2 and TRBJ2-7; TRBD1 matches 7 bases. The CDR3 loop spans 15 amino acids. V lost 4 bases and J lost 2; bases outside the gene matches: 8. In germline, CDR1 is LGHNA, CDR2 YNFKEQ. CDR3 residues: CASSPLGQGAYEQYF. CDR3 DNA: TGTGCCAGCAGCCCCCTGGGGCAGGGGGCCTACGAGCAGTACTTC.

The chain couples TRBV10-3 to TRBJ2-5; 7 bases are a match to TRBD2. V lost 2 bases to trimming and J lost 1 base; unmatched junction nucleotides: 4. The CDR3 runs to 15 residues. Germline CDR1 and CDR2: ENHRY and SYGVKD. The CDR3 loop reads CAISERRESQETQYF. DNA for the CDR3: TGTGCCATCAGTGAGAGGCGGGAGTCCCAAGAGACCCAGTACTTC.

The V gene is TRBV20-1, the J gene TRBJ2-1, with D maybe TRBD2 (5 bases). V lost 5 bases and J lost 2, with 13 bases in between. CDR1 is DFQATT, CDR2 SNEGSKA, per germline (reference sequence). CDR3 length equals 14 residues. The CDR3 here is CSAGASGPYNEQFF. DNA of the CDR3: TGCAGTGCTGGAGCGAGCGGACCCTACAATGAGCAGTTCTTC.

The chain employs TRBV5-1 and TRBJ1-1; D is undetermined. The CDR3 sequence is 14 residues long. Trimming pared 0 bases from V and 0 bases from J, leaving 6 bases between. Germline CDR1 and CDR2: SGHRS and YFSETQ. In nucleotides, the CDR3 is TGCGCCAGCAGCTTGGGACCCGTGAACACTGAAGCTTTCTTT. This translates into CASSLGPVNTEAFF.

This clonotype was observed many times. The CDR3 loop reads CASSLTGSYGYTF. CDR3 sequence (DNA): TGTGCCAGCAGTTTAACAGGGTCCTATGGCTACACCTTC. The chain couples TRBV12-3 or TRBV12-4 to TRBJ1-2, with TRBD1 as a possible D gene (6 bases). V lost 2 bases and J 4 bases, leaving 8 bases between the germline ends. This CDR3 has 13 amino acids.

This clonotype was seen a few times. The CDR3 DNA reads as TGCAGTGCTAGAGATTGGACAGGGGGCGAAAAACTGTTTTTT. This codes for CSARDWTGGEKLFF. The V gene is TRBV20-1, the J gene TRBJ1-4; 11 bases fit TRBD1. Germline V gives CDR1 DFQATT, CDR2 SNEGSKA (reference sequence). The CDR3 sequence is 14 residues long. V dropped 0 bases and J dropped 8; count of bases not matched to a gene: 2.